Listed below are T cell receptor beta chains from one sample, sequenced in a study of blood T cell repertoires in COVID-19. TCRdb's table, derived via immunoSEQ multiplex PCR, lists solely in-frame clones and lacks some. The sample lists some 150,000 clones; more than 75% were seen once. Sequencing used peripheral blood. The receptors shown here come from a human donor with acute or convalescent COVID-19. The donor label of this sample is uncertain. Both conserved end residues are trimmed from each CDR3. A D gene is named only where the DNA matches it firmly.

d_call j_call v_call cdr3_aa
TRBD1 TRBJ1-1 TRBV27 ASSLTGGTEAF
TRBD2 TRBJ2-3 TRBV2 ASGGGVTDTQY
TRBD1 TRBJ1-1 TRBV5-6 ASSFSTGYTEAF
NA TRBJ2-7 TRBV19 ASSISLSQSSYEQY
NA TRBJ1-4 TRBV29-1 SVVLLQEANEKLF
TRBD1 TRBJ1-1 TRBV10-3 AITGQGNTEAF
NA TRBJ2-3 TRBV7-2 ASSLFYTDTQY
NA TRBJ2-4 TRBV7-2 ASSLLANIQY
TRBD2 TRBJ2-5 TRBV24-1 ATGPGGSGGQETQY
TRBD1 TRBJ2-2 TRBV2 ASKGQTNTGELF
NA TRBJ1-1 TRBV30 AWSRQHTEAF
TRBD1 TRBJ1-3 TRBV15 ATSRVGGSGNTIY
NA TRBJ1-2 TRBV29-1 SGGDGGGYT
TRBD1 TRBJ1-6 TRBV6-6 ASSSSTTGGNSPLH
NA TRBJ1-5 TRBV7-2 ASSPPQGWPQH
NA TRBJ2-7 TRBV29-1 SAQNDYEQY
NA TRBJ1-3 TRBV3-1/TRBV3-2 ASSQSAGARNTIY
TRBD1 TRBJ2-2 TRBV18 ASSPRKTGPTGELF
TRBD1 TRBJ1-2 TRBV29-1 SVGDRDDGYT
NA TRBJ1-2 TRBV20-1 SASRQALGGYT
TRBD1 TRBJ1-5 TRBV24-1 ATSDSDRVGQPQH
NA TRBJ1-3 TRBV6-6 ASSYAEGTFGNTIY
NA TRBJ2-7 TRBV11-2 ASSLNEQY
TRBD1 TRBJ1-2 TRBV6-5 ASSPLYRGDYGYT
TRBD1 TRBJ1-1 TRBV19 ASSIGTANTEAF
NA TRBJ1-1 TRBV7-3 ASSQKGRGVSQNTEAF
TRBD1 TRBJ1-1 TRBV19 ASTPGQGYLNTEAF
TRBD1 TRBJ2-1 TRBV28 ASRTTGYGEQF
NA TRBJ1-2 TRBV4-1 ASSQTGGEPKGYT
TRBD2 TRBJ2-2 TRBV11-3 ASRMGGTGELF
TRBD1 TRBJ1-1 TRBV12-3/TRBV12-4 ASSYRGDTEAF
TRBD1 TRBJ1-2 TRBV19 ASTGGSSYGYT
NA TRBJ2-5 TRBV29-1 SVGGSLLETQY
NA TRBJ1-5 TRBV29-1 SVQWAGNQPQH
TRBD1 TRBJ1-4 TRBV5-1 ASSSLGTGYEKLF
NA TRBJ2-6 TRBV29-1 SVDGLSGANVLT
NA TRBJ1-5 TRBV2 ASRISRNQPQH
NA TRBJ1-5 TRBV28 ASSLGGRGNQPQH
NA TRBJ2-2 TRBV18 ASSRERTNTGELF
NA TRBJ1-5 TRBV7-6 ASTSGGPLSQPQH
NA TRBJ1-2 TRBV4-3 ASSQDGGYGYT
NA TRBJ2-3 TRBV5-1 ASSFKGASTDTQY
NA TRBJ1-1 TRBV6-2/TRBV6-3 ASSYYGRDTEAF
NA TRBJ2-7 TRBV6-2/TRBV6-3 ASSYSGQPSSFSYEQY
TRBD2 TRBJ2-1 TRBV4-3 ASSQDAGSGWNNEQF
NA TRBJ2-7 TRBV7-4 ASSLEGAWGRTYEQY
NA TRBJ1-2 TRBV9 ASSPQVYGYT
TRBD1 TRBJ2-7 TRBV18 ASSPRATGGGHEQY
TRBD2 TRBJ2-1 TRBV5-1 ATKSGGALSEQF
NA TRBJ1-5 TRBV6-5 ASSSRETYSNQPQH